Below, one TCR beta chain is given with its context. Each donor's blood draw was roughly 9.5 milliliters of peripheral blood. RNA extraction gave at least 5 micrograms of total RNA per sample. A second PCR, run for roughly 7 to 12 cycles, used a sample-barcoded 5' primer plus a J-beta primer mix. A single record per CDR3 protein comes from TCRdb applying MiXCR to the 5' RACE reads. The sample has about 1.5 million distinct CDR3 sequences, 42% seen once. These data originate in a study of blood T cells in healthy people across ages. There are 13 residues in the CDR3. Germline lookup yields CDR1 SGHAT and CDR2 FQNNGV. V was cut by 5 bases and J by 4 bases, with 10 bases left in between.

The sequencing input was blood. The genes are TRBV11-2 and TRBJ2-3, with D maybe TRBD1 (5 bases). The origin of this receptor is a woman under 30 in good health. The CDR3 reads CASSITRADTQYF. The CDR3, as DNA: TGTGCCAGCAGCATAACCAGGGCAGATACGCAGTATTTT.